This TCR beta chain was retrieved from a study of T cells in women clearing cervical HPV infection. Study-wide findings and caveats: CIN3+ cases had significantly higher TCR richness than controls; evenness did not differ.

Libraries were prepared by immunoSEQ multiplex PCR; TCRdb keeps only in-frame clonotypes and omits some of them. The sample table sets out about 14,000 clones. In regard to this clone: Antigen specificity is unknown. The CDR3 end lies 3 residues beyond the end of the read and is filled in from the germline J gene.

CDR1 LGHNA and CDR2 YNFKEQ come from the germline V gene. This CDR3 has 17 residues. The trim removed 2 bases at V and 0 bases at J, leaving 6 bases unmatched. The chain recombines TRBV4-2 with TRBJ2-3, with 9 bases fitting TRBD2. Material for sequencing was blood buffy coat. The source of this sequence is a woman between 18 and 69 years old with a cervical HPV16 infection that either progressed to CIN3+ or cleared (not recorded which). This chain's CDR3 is CASSQFPTSGSTDTQYF. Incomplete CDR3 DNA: TGTGCCAGCAGCCAATTCCCCACTAGCGGGAGCACAGATACG.